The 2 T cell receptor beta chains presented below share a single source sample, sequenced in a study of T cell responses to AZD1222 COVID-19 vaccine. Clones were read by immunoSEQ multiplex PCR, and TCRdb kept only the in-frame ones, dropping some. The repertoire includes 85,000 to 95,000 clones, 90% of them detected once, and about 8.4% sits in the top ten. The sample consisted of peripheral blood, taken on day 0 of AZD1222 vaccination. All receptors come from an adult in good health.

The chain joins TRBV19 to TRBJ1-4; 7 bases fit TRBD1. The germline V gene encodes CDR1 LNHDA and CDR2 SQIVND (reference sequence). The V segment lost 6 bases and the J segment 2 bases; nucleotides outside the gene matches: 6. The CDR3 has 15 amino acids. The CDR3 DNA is TGTGCCAGTAGGACACAGGGGAGTACTAATGAAAAACTGTTTTTT. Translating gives CASRTQGSTNEKLFF. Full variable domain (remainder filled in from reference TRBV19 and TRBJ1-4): DGGITQSPKYLFRKEGQNVTLSCEQNLNHDAMYWYRQDPGQGLRLIYYSQIVNDFQKGDIAEGYSVSREKKESFPLTVTSAQKNPTAFYLCASRTQGSTNEKLFFGSGTQLSVL.

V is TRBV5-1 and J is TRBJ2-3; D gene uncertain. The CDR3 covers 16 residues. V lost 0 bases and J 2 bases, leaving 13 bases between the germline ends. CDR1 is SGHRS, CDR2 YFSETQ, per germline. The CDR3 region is CASSLDRQSFTDTQYF. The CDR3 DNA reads TGCGCCAGCAGCTTGGATAGGCAGAGCTTCACAGATACGCAGTATTTT.